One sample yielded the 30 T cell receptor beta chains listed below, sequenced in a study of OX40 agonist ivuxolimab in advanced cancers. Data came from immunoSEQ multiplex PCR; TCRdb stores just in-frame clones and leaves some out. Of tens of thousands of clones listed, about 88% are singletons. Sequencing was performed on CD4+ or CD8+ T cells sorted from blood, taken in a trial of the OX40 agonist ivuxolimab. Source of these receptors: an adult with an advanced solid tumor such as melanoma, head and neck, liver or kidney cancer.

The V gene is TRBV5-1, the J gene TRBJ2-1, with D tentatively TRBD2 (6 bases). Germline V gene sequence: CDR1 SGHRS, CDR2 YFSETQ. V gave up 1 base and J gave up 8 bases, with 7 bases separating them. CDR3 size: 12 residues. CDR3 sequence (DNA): TGCGCCAGCAGCTTGTCGGGGGATGAGCAGTTCTTC. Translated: CASSLSGDEQFF. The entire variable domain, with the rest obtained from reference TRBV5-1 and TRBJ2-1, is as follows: KAGVTQTPRYLIKTRGQQVTLSCSPISGHRSVSWYQQTPGQGLQFLFEYFSETQRNKGNFPGRFSGRQFSNSRSEMNVSTLELGDSALYLCASSLSGDEQFFGPGTRLTVL.

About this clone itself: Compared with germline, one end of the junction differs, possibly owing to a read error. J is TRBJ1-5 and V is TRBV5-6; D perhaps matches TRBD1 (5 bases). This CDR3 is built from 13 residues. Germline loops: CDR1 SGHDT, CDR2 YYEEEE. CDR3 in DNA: TGTACCAGCAGCTTGGGGACGGATAAGACCCAGCATTTT. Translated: CTSSLGTDKTQHF.

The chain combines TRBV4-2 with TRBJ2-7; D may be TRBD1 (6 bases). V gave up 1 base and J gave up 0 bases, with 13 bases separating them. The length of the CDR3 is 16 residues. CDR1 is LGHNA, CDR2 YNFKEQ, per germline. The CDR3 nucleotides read TGTGCCAGCAGCCAAGCCAGGACAGACTTCTCCTACGAGCAGTACTTC. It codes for CASSQARTDFSYEQYF.

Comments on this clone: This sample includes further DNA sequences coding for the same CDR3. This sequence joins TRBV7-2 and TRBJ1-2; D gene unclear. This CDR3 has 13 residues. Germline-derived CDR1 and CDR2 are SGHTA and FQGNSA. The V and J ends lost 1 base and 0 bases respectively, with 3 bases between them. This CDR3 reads CASSLEANYGYTF. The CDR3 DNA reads TGTGCCAGCAGCTTAGAAGCTAACTATGGCTACACCTTC.

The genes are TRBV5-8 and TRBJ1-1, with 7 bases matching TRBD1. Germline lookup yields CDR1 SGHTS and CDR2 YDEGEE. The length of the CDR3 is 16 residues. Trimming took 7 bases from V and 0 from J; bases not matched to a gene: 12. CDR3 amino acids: CASPDRPWGLNTEAFF. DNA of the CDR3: TGTGCCAGCCCGGACAGGCCTTGGGGTTTGAACACTGAAGCTTTCTTT.

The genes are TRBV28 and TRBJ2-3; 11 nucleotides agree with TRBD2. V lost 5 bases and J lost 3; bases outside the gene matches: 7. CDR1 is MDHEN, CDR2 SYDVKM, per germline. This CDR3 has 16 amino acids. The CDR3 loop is CASSPRTSGLTDTQYF. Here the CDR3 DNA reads TGTGCCAGCAGTCCCCGGACTAGCGGGTTAACAGATACGCAGTATTTT.

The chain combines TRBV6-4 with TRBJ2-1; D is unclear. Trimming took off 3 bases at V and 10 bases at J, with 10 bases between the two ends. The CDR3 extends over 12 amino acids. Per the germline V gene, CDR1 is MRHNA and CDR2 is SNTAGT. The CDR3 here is CASSDQLEEQFF. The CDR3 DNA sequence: TGTGCCAGCAGTGATCAATTAGAGGAGCAGTTCTTC.

CDR3 protein: CASSEDGTPRGEQYF. The CDR3 coding sequence is TGTGCCAGCAGTGAGGATGGGACCCCAAGGGGCGAGCAGTACTTC. The chain uses TRBV25-1 and TRBJ2-7, with D perhaps matching TRBD1 or TRBD2 (5 bases each). Germline values: CDR1 MGHDK, CDR2 SYGVNS. Trimming cost V 3 bases and J 6 bases, with 18 bases left between them. CDR3 length: 15 residues.

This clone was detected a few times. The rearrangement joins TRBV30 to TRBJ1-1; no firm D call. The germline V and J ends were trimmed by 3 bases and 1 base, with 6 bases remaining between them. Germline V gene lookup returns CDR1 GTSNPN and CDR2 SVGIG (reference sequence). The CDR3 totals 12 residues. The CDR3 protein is CAWRQPNTEAFF. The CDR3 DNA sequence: TGTGCCTGGAGACAGCCGAACACTGAAGCTTTCTTT. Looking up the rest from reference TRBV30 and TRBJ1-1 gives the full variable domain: SQTIHQWPATLVQPVGSPLSLECTVEGTSNPNLYWYRQAAGRGLQLLFYSVGIGQISSEVPQNLSASRPQDRQFILSSKKLLLSDSGFYLCAWRQPNTEAFFGQGTRLTVV.

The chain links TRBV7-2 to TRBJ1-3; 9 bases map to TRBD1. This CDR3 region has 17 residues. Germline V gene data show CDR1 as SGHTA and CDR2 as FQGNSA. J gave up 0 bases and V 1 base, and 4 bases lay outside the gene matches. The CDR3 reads CASSLDRDRVSGNTIYF. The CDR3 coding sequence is TGTGCCAGCAGCTTAGACCGGGACAGGGTCTCTGGAAACACCATATATTTT.

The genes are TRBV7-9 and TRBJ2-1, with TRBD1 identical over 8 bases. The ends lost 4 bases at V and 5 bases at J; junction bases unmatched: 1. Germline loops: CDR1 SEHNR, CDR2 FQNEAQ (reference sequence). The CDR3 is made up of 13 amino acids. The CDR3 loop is CASSWGQDNEQFF. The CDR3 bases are TGTGCCAGCAGCTGGGGACAGGACAATGAGCAGTTCTTC.

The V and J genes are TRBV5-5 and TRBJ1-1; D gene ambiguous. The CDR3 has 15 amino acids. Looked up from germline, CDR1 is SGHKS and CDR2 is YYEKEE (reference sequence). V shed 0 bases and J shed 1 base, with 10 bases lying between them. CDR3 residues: CASSLAFWRNTEAFF. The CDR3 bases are TGTGCCAGCAGCTTGGCCTTCTGGAGGAACACTGAAGCTTTCTTT. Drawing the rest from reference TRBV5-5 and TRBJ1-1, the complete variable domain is DAGVTQSPTHLIKTRGQQVTLRCSPISGHKSVSWYQQVLGQGPQFIFQYYEKEERGRGNFPDRFSARQFPNYSSELNVNALLLGDSALYLCASSLAFWRNTEAFFGQGTRLTVV.

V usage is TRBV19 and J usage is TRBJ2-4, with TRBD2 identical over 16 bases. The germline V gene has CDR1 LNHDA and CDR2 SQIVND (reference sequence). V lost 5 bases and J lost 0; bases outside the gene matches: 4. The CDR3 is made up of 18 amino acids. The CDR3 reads CASSRGLAGGIAKNIQYF. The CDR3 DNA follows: TGTGCCAGTAGTCGGGGACTAGCGGGAGGGATAGCCAAAAACATTCAGTACTTC.

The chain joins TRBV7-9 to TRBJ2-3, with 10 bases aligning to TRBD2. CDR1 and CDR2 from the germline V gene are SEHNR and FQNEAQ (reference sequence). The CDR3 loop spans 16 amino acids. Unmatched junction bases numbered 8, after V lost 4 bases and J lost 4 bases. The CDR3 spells CASSSKRGGRADTQYF. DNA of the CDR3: TGTGCCAGCAGCTCGAAGCGGGGGGGCCGTGCAGATACGCAGTATTTT.

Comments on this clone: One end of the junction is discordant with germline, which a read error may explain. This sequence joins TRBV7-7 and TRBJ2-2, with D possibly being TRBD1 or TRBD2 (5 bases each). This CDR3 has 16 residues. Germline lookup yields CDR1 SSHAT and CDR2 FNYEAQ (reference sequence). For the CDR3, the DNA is TGTGCTAGCAGCTTAGGGGCCGGGGAAAACACCGGGGAGCTGTTTTTT. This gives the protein CASSLGAGENTGELFF. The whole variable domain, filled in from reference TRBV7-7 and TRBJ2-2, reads GAGVSQSPRYKVTKRGQDVTLRCDPISSHATLYWYQQALGQGPEFLTYFNYEAQPDKSGLPSDRFSAERPEGSISTLTIQRTEQRDSAMYRCASSLGAGENTGELFFGEGSRLTVL.

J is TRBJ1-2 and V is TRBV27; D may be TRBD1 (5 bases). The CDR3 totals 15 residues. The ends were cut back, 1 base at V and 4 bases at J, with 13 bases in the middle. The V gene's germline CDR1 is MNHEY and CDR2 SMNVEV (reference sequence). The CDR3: CASSLYPAQGYGYTF. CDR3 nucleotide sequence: TGTGCCAGCAGTTTATATCCGGCGCAGGGCTATGGCTACACCTTC.

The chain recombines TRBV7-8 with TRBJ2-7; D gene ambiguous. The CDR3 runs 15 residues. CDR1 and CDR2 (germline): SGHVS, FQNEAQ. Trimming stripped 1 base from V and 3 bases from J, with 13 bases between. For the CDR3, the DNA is TGTGCCAGCAGCTTAGGAATCCCCGGAGACTACGAGCAGTACTTC. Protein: CASSLGIPGDYEQYF.

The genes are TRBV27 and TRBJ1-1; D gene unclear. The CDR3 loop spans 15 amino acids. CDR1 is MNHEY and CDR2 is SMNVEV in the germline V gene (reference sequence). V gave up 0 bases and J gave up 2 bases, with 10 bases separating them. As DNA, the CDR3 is TGTGCCAGCAGTTTATCGTGGAAGGGAAACACTGAAGCTTTCTTT. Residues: CASSLSWKGNTEAFF.

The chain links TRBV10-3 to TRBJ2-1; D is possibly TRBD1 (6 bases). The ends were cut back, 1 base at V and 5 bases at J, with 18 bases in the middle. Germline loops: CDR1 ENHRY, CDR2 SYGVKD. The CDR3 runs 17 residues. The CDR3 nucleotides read TGTGCCATCAGTGAGTTTAGGGGTAGTAGGGGGAACAATGAGCAGTTCTTC. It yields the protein CAISEFRGSRGNNEQFF.

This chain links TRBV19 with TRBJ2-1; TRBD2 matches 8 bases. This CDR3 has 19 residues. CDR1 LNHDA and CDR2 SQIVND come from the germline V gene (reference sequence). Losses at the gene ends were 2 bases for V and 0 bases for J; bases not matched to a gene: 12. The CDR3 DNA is TGTGCCAGTAGTATATGGGAGATAGCGGGATCAAGCTCCTACAATGAGCAGTTCTTC. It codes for CASSIWEIAGSSSYNEQFF.

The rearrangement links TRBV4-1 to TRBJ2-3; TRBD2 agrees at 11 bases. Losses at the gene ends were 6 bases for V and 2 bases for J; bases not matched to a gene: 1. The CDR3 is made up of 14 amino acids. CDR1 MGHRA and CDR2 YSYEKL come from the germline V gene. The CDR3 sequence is CASRTSGDTDTQYF. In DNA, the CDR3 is TGCGCCAGCAGGACTAGCGGGGACACAGATACGCAGTATTTT.

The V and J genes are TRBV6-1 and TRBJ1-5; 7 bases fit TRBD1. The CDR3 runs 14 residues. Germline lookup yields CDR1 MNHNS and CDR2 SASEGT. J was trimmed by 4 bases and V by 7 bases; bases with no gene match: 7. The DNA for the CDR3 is TGTGCCAGCAAAATAGACAGGGATAATCAGCCCCAGCATTTT. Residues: CASKIDRDNQPQHF.

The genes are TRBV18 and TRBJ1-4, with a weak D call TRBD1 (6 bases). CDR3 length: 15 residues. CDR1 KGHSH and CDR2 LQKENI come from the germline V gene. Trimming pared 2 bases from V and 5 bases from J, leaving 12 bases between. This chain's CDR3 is CASSPIGGVNEKLFF. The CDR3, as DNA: TGTGCCAGCTCACCAATCGGGGGCGTCAATGAAAAACTGTTTTTT. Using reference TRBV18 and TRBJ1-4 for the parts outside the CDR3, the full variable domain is NAGVMQNPRHLVRRRGQEARLRCSPMKGHSHVYWYRQLPEEGLKFMVYLQKENIIDESGMPKERFSAEFPKEGPSILRIQQVVRGDSAAYFCASSPIGGVNEKLFFGSGTQLSVL.

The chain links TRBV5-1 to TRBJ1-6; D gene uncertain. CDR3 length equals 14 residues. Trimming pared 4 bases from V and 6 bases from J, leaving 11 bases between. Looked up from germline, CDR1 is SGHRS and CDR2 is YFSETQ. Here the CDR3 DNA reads TGCGCCAGCAGCCCCCGGGAAGGTAATTCACCCCTCCACTTT. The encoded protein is CASSPREGNSPLHF.

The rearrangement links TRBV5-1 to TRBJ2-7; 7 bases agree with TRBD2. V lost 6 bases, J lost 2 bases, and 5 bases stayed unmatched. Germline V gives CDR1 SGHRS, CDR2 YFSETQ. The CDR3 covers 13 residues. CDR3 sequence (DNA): TGCGCCAGCAAAGGACTAGGGACCTACGAGCAGTACTTC. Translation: CASKGLGTYEQYF.

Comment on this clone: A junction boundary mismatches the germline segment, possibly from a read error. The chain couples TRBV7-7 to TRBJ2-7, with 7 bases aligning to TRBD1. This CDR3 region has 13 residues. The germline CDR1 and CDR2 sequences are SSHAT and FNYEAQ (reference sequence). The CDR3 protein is CASSIRQGTEQYF. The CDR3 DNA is TGTGCTAGCAGCATACGACAGGGAACCGAGCAGTACTTC.

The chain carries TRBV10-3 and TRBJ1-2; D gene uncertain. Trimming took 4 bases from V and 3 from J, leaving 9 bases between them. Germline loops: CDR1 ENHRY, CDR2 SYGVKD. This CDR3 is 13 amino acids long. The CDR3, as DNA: TGTGCCATCAGTGTCACAGAGGACTATGGCTACACCTTC. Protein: CAISVTEDYGYTF.

The CDR3 sequence: CASSYAPAYEQYF. The CDR3 DNA is TGTGCCAGCAGCTACGCACCTGCCTACGAGCAGTACTTC. The V gene is TRBV7-3, the J gene TRBJ2-7; unclear D gene. Trimming cost V 4 bases and J 2 bases, with 9 bases left between them. This CDR3 has 13 amino acids. Germline V gives CDR1 SGHTA, CDR2 FQGTGA.

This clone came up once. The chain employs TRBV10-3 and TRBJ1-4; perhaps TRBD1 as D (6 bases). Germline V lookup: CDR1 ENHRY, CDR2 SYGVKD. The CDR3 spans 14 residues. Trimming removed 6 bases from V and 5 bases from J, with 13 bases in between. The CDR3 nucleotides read TGTGCCATCAGGGGGGCGGACGGGAATGAAAAACTGTTTTTT. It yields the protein CAIRGADGNEKLFF.

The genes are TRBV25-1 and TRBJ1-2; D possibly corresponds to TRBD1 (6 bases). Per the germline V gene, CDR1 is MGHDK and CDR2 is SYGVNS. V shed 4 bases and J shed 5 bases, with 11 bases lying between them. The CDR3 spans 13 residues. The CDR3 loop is CASSATGFYGYTF. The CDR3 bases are TGTGCCAGCAGTGCCACAGGGTTTTATGGCTACACCTTC.